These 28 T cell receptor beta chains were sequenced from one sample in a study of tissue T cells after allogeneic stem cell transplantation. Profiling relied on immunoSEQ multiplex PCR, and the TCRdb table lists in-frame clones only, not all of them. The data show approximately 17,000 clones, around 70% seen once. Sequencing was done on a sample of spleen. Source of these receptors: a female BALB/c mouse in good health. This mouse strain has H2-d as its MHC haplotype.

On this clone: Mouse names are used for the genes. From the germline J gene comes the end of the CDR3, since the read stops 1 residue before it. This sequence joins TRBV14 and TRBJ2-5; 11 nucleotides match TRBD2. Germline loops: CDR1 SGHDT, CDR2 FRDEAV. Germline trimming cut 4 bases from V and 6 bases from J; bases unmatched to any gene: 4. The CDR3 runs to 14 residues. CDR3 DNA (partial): TGTGCCAGCAGTACTGGGGGGGCGCAGGACACCCAGTAC. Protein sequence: CASSTGGAQDTQY. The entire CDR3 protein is CASSTGGAQDTQYF.

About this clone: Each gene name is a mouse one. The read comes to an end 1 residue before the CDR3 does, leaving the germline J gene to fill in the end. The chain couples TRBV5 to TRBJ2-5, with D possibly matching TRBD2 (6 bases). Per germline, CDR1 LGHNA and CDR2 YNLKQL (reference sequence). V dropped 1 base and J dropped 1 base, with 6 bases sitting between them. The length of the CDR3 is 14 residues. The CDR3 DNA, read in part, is TGTGCCAGCAGCCAAGCTGGGGACCAAGACACCCAGTAC. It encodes CASSQAGDQDTQY. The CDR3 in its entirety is CASSQAGDQDTQYF.

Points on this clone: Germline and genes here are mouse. Here the CDR3 reads CASGVLTGGSYEQYF. The sequenced part of the CDR3 DNA is TGTGCCAGCGGTGTCCTGACTGGGGGCTCCTATGAACAGTAC. This chain joins TRBV13-2 and TRBJ2-7, with 9 nucleotides matching TRBD2. The CDR3 is cut off 1 residue early in the read; its end comes from the germline J gene. Germline V gene sequence: CDR1 NNHNN, CDR2 SYGAGS (reference sequence). This CDR3 contains 15 residues. Germline trimming cut 3 bases from V and 0 bases from J; bases unmatched to any gene: 4.

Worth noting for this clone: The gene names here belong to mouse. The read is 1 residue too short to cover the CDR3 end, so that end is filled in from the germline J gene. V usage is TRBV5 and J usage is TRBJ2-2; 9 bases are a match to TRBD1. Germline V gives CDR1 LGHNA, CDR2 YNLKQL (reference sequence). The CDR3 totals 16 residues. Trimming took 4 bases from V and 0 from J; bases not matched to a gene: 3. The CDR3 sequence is CASSPGQGANTGQLYF. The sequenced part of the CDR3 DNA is TGTGCCAGCAGCCCGGGACAGGGAGCAAACACCGGGCAGCTCTAC.

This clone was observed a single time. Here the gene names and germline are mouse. The chain's CDR3 is CASSQDWGDQDTQYF. The part of the CDR3 DNA that was read is TGTGCCAGCAGCCAAGACTGGGGGGACCAAGACACCCAGTAC. The V gene is TRBV5, the J gene TRBJ2-5; 8 bases fit TRBD2. The read ends 1 residue early relative to the CDR3; the germline J gene fills the gap. This CDR3 region has 15 residues. V gave up 0 bases and J gave up 1 base; unmatched junction bases: 0. Germline values: CDR1 LGHNA, CDR2 YNLKQL (reference sequence).

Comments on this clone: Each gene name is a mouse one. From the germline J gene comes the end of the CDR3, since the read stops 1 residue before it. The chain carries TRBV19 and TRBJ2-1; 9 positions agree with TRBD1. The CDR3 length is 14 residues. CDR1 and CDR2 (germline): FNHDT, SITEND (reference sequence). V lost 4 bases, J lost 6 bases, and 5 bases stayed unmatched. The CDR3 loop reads CASSPRDRVAEQFF. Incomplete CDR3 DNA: TGTGCCAGCAGTCCCCGGGACAGGGTTGCTGAGCAGTTC.

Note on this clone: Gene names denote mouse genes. CDR3 sequence reads: CASSQDWGVSQNTLYF. The sequenced part of the CDR3 DNA is TGTGCCAGCAGCCAAGACTGGGGGGTTAGTCAAAACACCTTGTAC. The chain uses TRBV2 and TRBJ2-4, with 8 bases that match TRBD2. The CDR3 end is not reached by the read, which stops 1 residue before it; the germline J gene fills it in. The germline gives CDR1 LGHNA, CDR2 YSYQKL. This CDR3 spans 16 amino acids. The ends lost 0 bases at V and 0 bases at J; junction bases unmatched: 2.

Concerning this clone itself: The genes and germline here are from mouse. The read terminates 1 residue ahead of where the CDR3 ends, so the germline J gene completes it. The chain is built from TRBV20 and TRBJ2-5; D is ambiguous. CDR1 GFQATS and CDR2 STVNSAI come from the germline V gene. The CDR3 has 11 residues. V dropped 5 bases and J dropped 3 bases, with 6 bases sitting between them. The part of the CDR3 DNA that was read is TGTGGTGCTGGGCGGCAAGACACCCAGTAC. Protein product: CGAGRQDTQY. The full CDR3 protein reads CGAGRQDTQYF.

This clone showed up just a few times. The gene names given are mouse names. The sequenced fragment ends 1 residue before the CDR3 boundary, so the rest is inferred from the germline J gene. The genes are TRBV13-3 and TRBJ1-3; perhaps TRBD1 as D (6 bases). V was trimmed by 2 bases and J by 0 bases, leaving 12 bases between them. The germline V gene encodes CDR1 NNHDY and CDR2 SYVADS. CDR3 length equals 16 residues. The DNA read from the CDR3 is TGTGCCAGCAGTGAGCAACAGGGAAATTCTGGAAATACGCTCTAT. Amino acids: CASSEQQGNSGNTLY. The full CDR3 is CASSEQQGNSGNTLYF.

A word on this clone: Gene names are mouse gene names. The sequenced part of the CDR3 DNA is TGTGGTGCTAGGGTAGGAGGGGTGGAACAGTAC. Translating gives CGARVGGVEQY. The CDR3, in full, reads CGARVGGVEQYF. This chain uses TRBV20 with TRBJ2-7, with D possibly TRBD1 on 5 matching bases. The sequenced fragment ends 1 residue before the CDR3 boundary, so the rest is inferred from the germline J gene. The germline CDR1 and CDR2 sequences are GFQATS and STVNSAI. This CDR3 is 12 amino acids long. V shed 1 base and J shed 7 bases, with 11 bases lying between them.

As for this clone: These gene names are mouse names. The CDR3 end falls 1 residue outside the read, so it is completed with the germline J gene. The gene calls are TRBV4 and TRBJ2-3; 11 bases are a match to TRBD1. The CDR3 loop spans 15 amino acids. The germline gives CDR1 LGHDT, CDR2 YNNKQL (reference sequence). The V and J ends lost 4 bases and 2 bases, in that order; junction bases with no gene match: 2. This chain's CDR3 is CASSLGQGVAETLYF. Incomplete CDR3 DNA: TGTGCCAGCAGCTTGGGACAGGGGGTTGCAGAAACGCTGTAT.

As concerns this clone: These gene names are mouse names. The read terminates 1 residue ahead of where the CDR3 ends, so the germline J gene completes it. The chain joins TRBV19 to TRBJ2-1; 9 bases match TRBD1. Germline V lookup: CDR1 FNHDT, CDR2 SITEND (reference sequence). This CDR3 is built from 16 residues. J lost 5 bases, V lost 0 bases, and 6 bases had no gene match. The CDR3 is CASSIGGTGKDAEQFF. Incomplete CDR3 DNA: TGTGCCAGCAGTATAGGCGGGACAGGGAAGGATGCTGAGCAGTTC. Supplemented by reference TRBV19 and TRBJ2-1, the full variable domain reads GGIITQTPKFLIGQEGQKLTLKCQQNFNHDTMYWYRQDSGKGLRLIYYSITENDLQKGDLSEGYDASREKKSSFSLTVTSAQKNEMAVFLCASSIGGTGKDAEQFFGPGTRLTVL.

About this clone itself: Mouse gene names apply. CDR3 loop: CTCSGQGATEVFF. CDR3 DNA, as far as it was read: TGCACCTGCAGTGGACAGGGGGCCACAGAAGTCTTC. The chain couples TRBV1 to TRBJ1-1, with TRBD1 matching over 10 bases. The read terminates 1 residue before the CDR3 end, so the remaining end is supplied by the germline J gene. V lost 4 bases to trimming and J lost 4 bases; unmatched junction nucleotides: 0. This CDR3 contains 13 residues. In germline, CDR1 is NSQYPW, CDR2 LRSPGD (reference sequence).

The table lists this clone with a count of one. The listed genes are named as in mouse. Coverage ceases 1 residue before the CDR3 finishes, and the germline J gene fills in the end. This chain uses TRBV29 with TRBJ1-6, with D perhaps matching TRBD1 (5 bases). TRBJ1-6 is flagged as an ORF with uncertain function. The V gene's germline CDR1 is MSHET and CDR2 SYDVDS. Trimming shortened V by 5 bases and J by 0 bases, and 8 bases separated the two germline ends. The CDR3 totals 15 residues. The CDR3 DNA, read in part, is TGTGCTAGCAGTCCGGGGGATTCCTATAATTCGCCCCTCTAC. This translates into CASSPGDSYNSPLY. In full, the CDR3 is CASSPGDSYNSPLYF.

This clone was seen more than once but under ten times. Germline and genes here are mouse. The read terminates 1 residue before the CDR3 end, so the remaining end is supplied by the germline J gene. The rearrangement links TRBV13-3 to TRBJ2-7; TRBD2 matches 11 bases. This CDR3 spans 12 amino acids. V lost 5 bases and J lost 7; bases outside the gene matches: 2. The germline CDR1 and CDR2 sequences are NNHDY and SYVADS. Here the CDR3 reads CASRGLGEEQYF. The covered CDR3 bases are TGTGCCAGCAGGGGACTGGGGGAAGAACAGTAC.

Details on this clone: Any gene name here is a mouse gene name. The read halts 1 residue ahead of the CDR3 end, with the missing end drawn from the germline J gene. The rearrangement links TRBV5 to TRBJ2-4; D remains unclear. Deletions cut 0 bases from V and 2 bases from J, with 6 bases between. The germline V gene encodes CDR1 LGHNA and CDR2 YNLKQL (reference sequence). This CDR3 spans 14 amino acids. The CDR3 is CASSQEGNQNTLYF. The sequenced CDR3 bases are TGTGCCAGCAGCCAAGAGGGCAATCAAAACACCTTGTAC.

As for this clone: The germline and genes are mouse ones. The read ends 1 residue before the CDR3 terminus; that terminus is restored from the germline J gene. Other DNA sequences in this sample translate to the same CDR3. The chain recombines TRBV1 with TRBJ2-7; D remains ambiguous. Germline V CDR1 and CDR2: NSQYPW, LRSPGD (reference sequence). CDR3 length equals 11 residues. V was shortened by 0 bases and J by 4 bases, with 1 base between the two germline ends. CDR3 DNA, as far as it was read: TGCACCTGCAGTGCAGAATATGAACAGTAC. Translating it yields CTCSAEYEQY. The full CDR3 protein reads CTCSAEYEQYF.

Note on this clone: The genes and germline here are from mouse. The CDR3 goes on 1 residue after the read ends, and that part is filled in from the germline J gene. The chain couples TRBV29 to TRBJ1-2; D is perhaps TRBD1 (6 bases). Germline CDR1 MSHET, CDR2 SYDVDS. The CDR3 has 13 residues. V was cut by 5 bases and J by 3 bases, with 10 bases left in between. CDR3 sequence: CASSPKGDSDYTF. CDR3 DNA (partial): TGTGCTAGCAGTCCCAAGGGGGACTCCGACTACACC. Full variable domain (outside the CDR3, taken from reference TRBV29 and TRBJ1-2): DMKVTQMPRYLIKRMGENVLLECGQDMSHETMYWYRQDPGLGLQLIYISYDVDSNSEGDIPKGYRVSRKKREHFSLILDSAKTNQTSVYFCASSPKGDSDYTFGSGTRLLVI.

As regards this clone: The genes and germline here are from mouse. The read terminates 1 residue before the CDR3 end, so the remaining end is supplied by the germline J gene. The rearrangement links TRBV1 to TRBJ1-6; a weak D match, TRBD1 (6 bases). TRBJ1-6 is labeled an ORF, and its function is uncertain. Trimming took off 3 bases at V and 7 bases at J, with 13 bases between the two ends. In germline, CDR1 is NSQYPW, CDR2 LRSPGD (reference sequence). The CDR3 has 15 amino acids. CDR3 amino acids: CTCSAAGGGNSPLYF. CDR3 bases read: TGCACCTGCAGTGCCGCGGGGGGCGGGAATTCGCCCCTCTAC.

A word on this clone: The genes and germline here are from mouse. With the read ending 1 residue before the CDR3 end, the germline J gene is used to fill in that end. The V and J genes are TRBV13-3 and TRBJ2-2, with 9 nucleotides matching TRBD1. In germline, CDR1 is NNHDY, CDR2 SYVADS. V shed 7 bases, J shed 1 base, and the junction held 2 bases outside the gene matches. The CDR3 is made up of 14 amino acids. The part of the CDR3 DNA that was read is TGTGCCAGCCACAGGGGGCGAAACACCGGGCAGCTCTAC. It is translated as CASHRGRNTGQLY. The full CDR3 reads CASHRGRNTGQLYF.

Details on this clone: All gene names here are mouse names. The CDR3 loop is CAWSPQGTGNTLYF. The part of the CDR3 DNA that was read is TGTGCCTGGAGTCCACAGGGGACTGGAAATACGCTCTAT. The V call is TRBV31, the J call TRBJ1-3; 7 bases align to TRBD1. From the germline J gene comes the end of the CDR3, since the read stops 1 residue before it. This CDR3 contains 14 residues. Germline loops: CDR1 GKSSPN, CDR2 SITVG. V was pared by 1 base and J by 2 bases, with 2 bases of the junction left unmatched. The whole variable domain, filled in from reference TRBV31 and TRBJ1-3, reads AQTIHQWPVAEIKAVGSPLSLGCTIKGKSSPNLYWYWQATGGTLQQLFYSITVGQVESVVQLNLSASRPKDDQFILSTEKLLLSHSGFYLCAWSPQGTGNTLYFGEGSRLIVV.

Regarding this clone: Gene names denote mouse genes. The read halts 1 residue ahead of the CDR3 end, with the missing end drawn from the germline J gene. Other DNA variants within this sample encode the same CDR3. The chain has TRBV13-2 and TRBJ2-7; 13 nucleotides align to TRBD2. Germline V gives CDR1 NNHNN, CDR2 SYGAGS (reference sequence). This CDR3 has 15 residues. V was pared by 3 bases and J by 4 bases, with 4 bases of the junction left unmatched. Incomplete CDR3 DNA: TGTGCCAGCGGTGGGGGACTGGGGGGGGTTTATGAACAGTAC. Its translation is CASGGGLGGVYEQY. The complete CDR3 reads CASGGGLGGVYEQYF.

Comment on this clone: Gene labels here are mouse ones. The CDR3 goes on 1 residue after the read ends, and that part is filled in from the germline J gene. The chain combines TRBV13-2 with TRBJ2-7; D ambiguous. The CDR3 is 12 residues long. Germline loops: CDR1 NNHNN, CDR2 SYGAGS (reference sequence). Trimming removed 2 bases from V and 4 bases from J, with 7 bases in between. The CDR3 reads CASGERKYEQYF. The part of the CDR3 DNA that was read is TGTGCCAGCGGTGAACGCAAATATGAACAGTAC.

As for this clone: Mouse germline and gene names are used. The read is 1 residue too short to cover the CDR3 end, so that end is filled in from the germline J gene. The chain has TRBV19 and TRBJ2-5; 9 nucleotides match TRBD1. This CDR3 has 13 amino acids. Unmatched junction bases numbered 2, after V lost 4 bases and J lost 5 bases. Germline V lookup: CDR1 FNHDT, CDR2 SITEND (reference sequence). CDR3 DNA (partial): TGTGCCAGCAGTCGGACAGGGGCAGACACCCAGTAC. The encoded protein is CASSRTGADTQY. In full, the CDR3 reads CASSRTGADTQYF.

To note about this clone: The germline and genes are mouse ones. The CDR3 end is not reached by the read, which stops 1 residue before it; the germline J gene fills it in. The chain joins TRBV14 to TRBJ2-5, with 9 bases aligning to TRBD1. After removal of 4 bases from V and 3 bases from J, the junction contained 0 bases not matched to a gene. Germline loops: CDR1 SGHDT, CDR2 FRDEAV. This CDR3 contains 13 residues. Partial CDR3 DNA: TGTGCCAGCAGTGACAGGGGGCAAGACACCCAGTAC. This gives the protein CASSDRGQDTQY. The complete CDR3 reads CASSDRGQDTQYF.

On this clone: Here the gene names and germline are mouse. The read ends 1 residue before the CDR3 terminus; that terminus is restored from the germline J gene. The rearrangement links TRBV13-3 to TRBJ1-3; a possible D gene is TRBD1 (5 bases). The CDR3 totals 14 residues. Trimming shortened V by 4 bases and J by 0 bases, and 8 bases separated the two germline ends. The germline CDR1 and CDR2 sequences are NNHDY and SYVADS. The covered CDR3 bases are TGTGCCAGCAGTCCAGGGATTTCTGGAAATACGCTCTAT. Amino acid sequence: CASSPGISGNTLY. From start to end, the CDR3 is CASSPGISGNTLYF.

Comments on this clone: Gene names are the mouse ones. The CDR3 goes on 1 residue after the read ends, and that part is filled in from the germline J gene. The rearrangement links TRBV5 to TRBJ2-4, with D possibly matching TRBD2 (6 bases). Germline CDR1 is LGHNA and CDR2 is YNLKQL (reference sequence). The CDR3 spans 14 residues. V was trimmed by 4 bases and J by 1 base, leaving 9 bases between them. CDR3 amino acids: CASSPPGGQNTLYF. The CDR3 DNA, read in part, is TGTGCCAGCAGCCCACCTGGGGGTCAAAACACCTTGTAC.

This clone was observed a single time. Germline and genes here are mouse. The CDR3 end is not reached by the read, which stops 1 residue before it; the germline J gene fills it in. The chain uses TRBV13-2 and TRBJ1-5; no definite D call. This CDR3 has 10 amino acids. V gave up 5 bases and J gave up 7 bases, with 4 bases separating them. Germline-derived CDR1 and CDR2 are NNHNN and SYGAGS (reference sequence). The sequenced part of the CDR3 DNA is TGTGCCAGCGGGGGGCAGGCTCCGCTT. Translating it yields CASGGQAPL. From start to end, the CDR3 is CASGGQAPLF.